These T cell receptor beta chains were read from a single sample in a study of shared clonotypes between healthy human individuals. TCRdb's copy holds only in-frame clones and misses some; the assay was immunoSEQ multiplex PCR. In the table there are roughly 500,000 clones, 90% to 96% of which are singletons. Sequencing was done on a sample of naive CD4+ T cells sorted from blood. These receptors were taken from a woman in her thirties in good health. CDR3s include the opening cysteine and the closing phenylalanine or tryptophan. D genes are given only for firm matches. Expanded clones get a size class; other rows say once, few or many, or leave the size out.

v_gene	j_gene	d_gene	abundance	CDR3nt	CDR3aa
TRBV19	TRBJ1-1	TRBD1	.	TGTGCCAGTAGTATGGGGACAGGGTGGAACACTGAAGCTTTCTTT	CASSMGTGWNTEAFF
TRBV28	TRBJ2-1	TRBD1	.	TGTGCCAGCAGTTCCCCTCGGGACAGGGGCGTCAACAATGAGCAGTTCTTC	CASSSPRDRGVNNEQFF
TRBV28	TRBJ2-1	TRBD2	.	TGTGCCAGCAGTTTGGCGGGAGCGGACAATGAGCAGTTCTTC	CASSLAGADNEQFF
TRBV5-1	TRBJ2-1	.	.	TGCGCCAGCAGCTTTGATGGCGGGAACAATGAGCAGTTCTTC	CASSFDGGNNEQFF
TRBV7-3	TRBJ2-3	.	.	TGTGCCAGCAGCCTCGTTTACACAGATACGCAGTATTTT	CASSLVYTDTQYF
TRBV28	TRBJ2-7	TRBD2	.	TGTGCCAGCAGTCCCCCTGTTTTAGCGGGAGGGCCGCACGAGCAGTACTTC	CASSPPVLAGGPHEQYF
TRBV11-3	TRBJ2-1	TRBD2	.	TGTGCCAGCAGCTTAAACGTAGCGGGAGGGCCCAAGGAGCAGTTCTTC	CASSLNVAGGPKEQFF
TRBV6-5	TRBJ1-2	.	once	TGTGCCTCGAAAGGGTTGTATGGCTACACCTTC	CASKGLYGYTF
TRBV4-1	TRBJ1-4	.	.	TGCGCCAGCAGCCAAGGGCAAGGCGGGTGGGGGGGAACTAATGAAAAACTGTTTTTT	CASSQGQGGWGGTNEKLFF
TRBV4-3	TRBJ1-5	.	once	TGCGCCAGCAGCCATCCAACGACAGGTGACGCTTTACATAGCAATCAGCCCCAGCATTTT	CASSHPTTGDALHSNQPQHF
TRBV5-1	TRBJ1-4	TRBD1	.	TGCGCCAGCAGCTCTCCGGGACAGCCAGAAAAACTGTTTTTT	CASSSPGQPEKLFF
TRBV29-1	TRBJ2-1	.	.	TGCAGCGTTGTCATTACGTCCTACAATGAGCAGTTCTTC	CSVVITSYNEQFF
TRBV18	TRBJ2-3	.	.	TGTGCCAGCTCACCGCCGGGACCGGTTTTCACGGATACGCAGTATTTT	CASSPPGPVFTDTQYF
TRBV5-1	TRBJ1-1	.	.	TGCGCCAGCAGCTTGGAGGCGGGGTTCGGCGAAGCTTTCTTT	CASSLEAGFGEAFF
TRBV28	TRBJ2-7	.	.	TGTGCCAGCAGTAAGGGAGACCTGTCCGACGAGCAGTACTTC	CASSKGDLSDEQYF
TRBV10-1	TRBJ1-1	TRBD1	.	TGCGCCAGCAGCCAGGGGGGACAGGGAGTGATGAACACTGAAGCTTTCTTT	CASSQGGQGVMNTEAFF
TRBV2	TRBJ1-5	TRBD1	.	TGTGCCAGCAGCGGGACAGGTCGGGTACAGCATTTT	CASSGTGRVQHF
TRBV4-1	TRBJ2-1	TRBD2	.	TGCGCCAGCAGCCAGGGACTAGCGGGAGGGGGAAATGAGCAGTTCTTC	CASSQGLAGGGNEQFF
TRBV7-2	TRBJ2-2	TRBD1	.	TGTGCCAGCAGCTTGCCGGGACAGGGTTCTGGCGGGGAGCTGTTTTTT	CASSLPGQGSGGELFF
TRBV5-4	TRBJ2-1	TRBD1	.	TGTGCCAGCACCCCAGGAAAGGGACAGGGGTTCAATGAGCAGTTCTTC	CASTPGKGQGFNEQFF
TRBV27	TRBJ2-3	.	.	TGTGCCACCAAAGGGCGGATGATCACAGATACGCAGTATTTT	CATKGRMITDTQYF
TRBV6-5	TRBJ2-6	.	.	TGTGCCAGCAGTCTTCAGGGTTCTGGGGCCAACGTCCTGACTTTC	CASSLQGSGANVLTF
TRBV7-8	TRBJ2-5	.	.	TGTGCCAGCAGCTTAGACAGGGTGGGAGAGACCCAGTACTTC	CASSLDRVGETQYF
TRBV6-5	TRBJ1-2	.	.	TGTGCCAGCACCTATTTAACAGGCAAGCGGGCTGGCTACACCTTC	CASTYLTGKRAGYTF
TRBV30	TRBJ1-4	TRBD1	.	TGTGCCTGGAGTAGACCAGGGGGCACTAATGAAAAACTGTTTTTT	CAWSRPGGTNEKLFF
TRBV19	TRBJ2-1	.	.	TGTGCCAGTAGTATTTCTGGGAGCTCCTACAATGAGCAGTTCTTC	CASSISGSSYNEQFF
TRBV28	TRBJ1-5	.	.	TGTGCCAGCAGCCTCGGGCTAGGGGGCAATCAGCCCCAGCATTTT	CASSLGLGGNQPQHF
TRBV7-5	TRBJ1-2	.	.	TGTGTCAGAAGCCGGAGGATCGGGCGCAACTATGGCTACACCTTC	CVRSRRIGRNYGYTF
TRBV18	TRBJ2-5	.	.	TGTGCCAGCTCACGGGAAGAGGGAGAGACCCAGTACTTC	CASSREEGETQYF